This T cell receptor beta chain was documented in a study of early T cells in non-severe SARS-CoV-2 infection. Unique molecular identifiers were attached to individual cDNA molecules. MiXCR was run by TCRdb on the 5' RACE reads, yielding one entry per CDR3 protein. This sample has over 45,000 distinct CDR3 sequences, with approximately 15% found just once. This clonotype showed up just a few times. The receptor comes from an adult who was a healthcare worker with PCR-confirmed SARS-CoV-2 infection or an uninfected control (not recorded which). The sample was whole blood, taken at baseline.

The CDR3 nucleotides are TGTGCCACCAGTGATACACAGGGGTATGAAGAGACCCAGTACTTC. This gives the protein CATSDTQGYEETQYF. The J gene is TRBJ2-5, the V gene TRBV24-1, with 7 bases aligning to TRBD1. This CDR3 has 15 amino acids. The germline V gene encodes CDR1 KGHDR and CDR2 SFDVKD. With V trimmed by 3 bases and J by 3 bases, 6 bases remained unmatched.